The entry below gives a single T cell receptor beta chain sequence along with its context. Its binding antigen is unknown. HCMV-specific IgG was detected in serum with a commercial ELISA kit to determine HCMV serostatus. Ficoll density gradient centrifugation was used to isolate peripheral blood mononuclear cells from blood. The data are from a study of T cells expressing NK-cell markers (TCRdb year 2020). Describing the broader study: TCR beta-chain repertoires were profiled in sorted CD3+CD56+NKG2C+, CD3+CD56+NKG2C- and CD3+CD56-NKG2C+ T-cell subsets from several donors. The libraries were sequenced on Illumina HiSeq 2000/2500, MiSeq or NextSeq, producing 2 x 150 bp reads. Seven of the eight sequenced donors were HCMV-seropositive and one was HCMV-seronegative. All eight donors whose samples were sequenced were randomly selected healthy volunteers, three of them men and five women. Overall results and qualifications from the work: Whether the expanded NKG2C-expressing T cell clones were specific for HCMV antigens remained unclear. Those dominant clonotypes were again the most abundant among CD3+CD56-NKG2C+ cells in four donors, at about 28.3-65%. In roughly 6 donors, the dominant CD3+CD56+NKG2C+ clonotypes were among the top 10 CD8+ clonotypes and accounted for about 1.0-7.5% of CD8+ T cells.

TCRdb records Illumina HiSeq 2000 as the sequencer. TCR beta cDNA libraries were prepared using 5'RACE template switching, which introduced a universal primer site and unique molecular identifiers. cDNA synthesis was primed from the TCR beta constant segment and was followed by two successive PCR amplification steps. The study's own analysis went as follows. MIGEC handled demultiplexing of the reads and grouping by UMI, while MiTCR was used to assemble and quantify clonotypes. Only TCR cDNA sequences supported by at least two reads were kept to exclude erroneous sequences. The tcR package was used for downstream repertoire analysis, with clonotypes matched between fractions based on CDR3 nucleotide sequence plus V segment. VDJmatch was used to annotate antigen specificity against VDJdb, with one amino acid substitution in CDR3 permitted. With the reads reprocessed by TCRdb, a single entry stands for each CDR3 protein sequence and no DNA is reported. The V and J calls were determined by TCRdb, not by the authors. Per the sample table, the count is 400,000 to 550,000 distinct CDR3 sequences. The ten largest clones capture 7.3% of the sample.

From a lookup of the germline V gene, CDR1 and CDR2 are MGHDK and SYGVNS. CDR3 length: 15 amino acids, cysteine to phenylalanine. No DNA was logged. The TCR originated in a woman between 18 and 70 years old in good health. Sequencing was performed on blood T cells: a sorted CD56 or NKG2C T cell subset, CD4+ or CD8+ T cells, or bulk PBMC T cells (not recorded which). The V and J segments used are TRBV25-1 and TRBJ2-1. The CDR3 reads CASSSAGAPYNEQFF.